This paragraph covers one T cell receptor (beta chain) sequence. Trimming left V 7 bases short and J 15 bases short, with 19 bases between. This CDR3 has 11 residues. CDR1 is GTSNPN, CDR2 SVGIG, per germline (reference sequence). The record originates from a study of control samples from healthy donors and cancer patients. Repertoires were generated with immunoSEQ multiplex PCR, while TCRdb's copy carries only in-frame clones and drops some. Of some 120,000 clones listed, more than 80% are singletons. The clonotype originates from a man in his forties or fifties in good health. The chain couples TRBV30 to TRBJ2-1, with D perhaps being TRBD1 or TRBD2 (6 bases each). Input material: blood. CDR3 DNA sequence: TGTGCCTCTACCAAGGGGGGTCCTCCGTTCTTC. Translated: CASTKGGPPFF.